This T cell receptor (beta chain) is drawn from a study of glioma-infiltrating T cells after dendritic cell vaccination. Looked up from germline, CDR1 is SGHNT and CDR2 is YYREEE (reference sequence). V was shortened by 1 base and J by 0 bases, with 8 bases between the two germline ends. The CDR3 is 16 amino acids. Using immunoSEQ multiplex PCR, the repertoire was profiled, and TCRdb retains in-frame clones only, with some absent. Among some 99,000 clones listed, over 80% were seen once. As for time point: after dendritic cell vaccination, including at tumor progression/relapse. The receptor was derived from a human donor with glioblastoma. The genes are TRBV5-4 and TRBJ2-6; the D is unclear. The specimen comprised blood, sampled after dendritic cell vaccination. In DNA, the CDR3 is TGTGCCAGCAGCTTGCCGGTCTTCTCTGGGGCCAACGTCCTGACTTTC. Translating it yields CASSLPVFSGANVLTF.